This TCR beta chain was captured in a study of blood T cell repertoires in COVID-19. Study background: Spain, Italy and the United States supplied samples that represented acute and convalescent COVID-19. T cells, B-cell-depleted T cells, or PBMCs supplied cDNA or gDNA.

The V and J ends lost 1 base and 7 bases, in that order; junction bases with no gene match: 4. The germline V gene has CDR1 LGHDT and CDR2 YNNKEL (reference sequence). This CDR3 comprises 15 residues. Sequencing used immunoSEQ multiplex PCR; TCRdb keeps in-frame clones, though not all of them. The table records about 350,000 clones, more than 75% of them present only once. Study members were between about 18 and 100 years old and lived in around 24 US regions. Assignment of participants to cohorts was predicated upon participant-reported clinical history. The V call is TRBV3-1 (or the pseudogene TRBV3-2), the J call TRBJ1-6; 7 bases are a match to TRBD1. The source of this sequence is a woman between 25 and 40 years old who had recovered from COVID-19. The sequenced sample consisted of PBMCs or T cells enriched from blood (not recorded which). The CDR3 here is CASSQGGTANSPLHF. Written as DNA, the CDR3 is TGTGCCAGCAGCCAAGGGGGGACAGCGAATTCACCCCTCCACTTT.